This TCR beta chain was documented in a study of type 1 and type 2 diabetes patients. The wider study: Participants included type 1 and type 2 diabetes patients plus nondiabetic controls. CD4+ or CD8+ T cells were positively selected from PBMCs with microbeads.

The V end was cut by 4 bases, the J end by 2 bases, with 8 bases between. There are 14 residues in the CDR3. The germline gives CDR1 LNHDA, CDR2 SQIVND (reference sequence). The PCR template was genomic DNA. The TCR beta CDR3 region was amplified using 30 forward and 13 reverse primers. In TCRdb, the multiplex PCR reads were re-called with MiXCR into one record per CDR3 protein. The sample contains about 270,000 distinct CDR3 sequences, approximately 50% of which appear only once. This clonotype was counted a few times. The source of this sequence is a man aged 18 to 29 with type 2 diabetes. Input material: peripheral blood mononuclear cells (PBMCs). V usage is TRBV19 and J usage is TRBJ2-2; D ambiguous. CDR3 bases: TGTGCCAGTAGTAAACAACACAACACCGGGGAGCTGTTTTTT. Translation gives CASSKQHNTGELFF.